Reported below is one T cell receptor beta chain. The data originate from a study of blood T cell repertoires in COVID-19. Study-level information: Acute and convalescent COVID-19 samples came from the United States, Italy and Spain. From T cells, B-cell-depleted T cells, or PBMCs came the material, which was cDNA or gDNA.

Original processing notes: Amplification from reference gene primers served as the basis for estimated nucleated cell counts. Assay: immunoSEQ multiplex PCR; the TCRdb copy retains only in-frame clones and omits some. The V and J calls and clone size are taken from that table; D and trimming were inferred from the DNA. The table lists some 39,000 clones, about 77% of them singletons, with approximately 26% in the top ten. V gave up 4 bases and J gave up 2 bases; unmatched junction bases: 10. The CDR3 runs to 17 residues. Germline values: CDR1 SNHLY, CDR2 FYNNEI. The sequenced sample consisted of peripheral blood. The rearrangement joins TRBV2 to TRBJ1-1; 10 bases map to TRBD1. The sequence derives from a man older than 75 with acute or convalescent COVID-19. The CDR3 DNA sequence: TGTGCCAGCAGTGTCAAGAGGACAGGGGGTTATAACACTGAAGCTTTCTTT. It specifies CASSVKRTGGYNTEAFF.